The source of this T cell receptor (beta chain) is a study of blood T cell repertoires in COVID-19. Study overall: COVID-19 samples, acute and convalescent, were from the United States, Italy and Spain. Sources were T cells, B-cell-depleted T cells, or PBMCs; the material itself was cDNA or gDNA.

Seattle enrolled patients during active infection and tracked them longitudinally. With V trimmed by 6 bases and J by 5 bases, 8 bases remained unmatched. CDR3 length: 15 residues. Germline lookup yields CDR1 SGHNT and CDR2 YYREEE (reference sequence). Authors' analysis steps: Nucleated cell number was recorded as an estimate derived from reference gene primer amplification. Sequenced by immunoSEQ multiplex PCR; TCRdb stores in-frame clones only, minus some. The DNA was the basis for D and trimming; V, J and clone size are from that table. The sample shows about 97,000 clones, roughly nine tenths of them seen only once.

The material sequenced was peripheral blood. The origin of this receptor is a woman between 45 and 65 years old with COVID-19, enrolled during active disease. The chain joins TRBV5-4 to TRBJ2-3; 11 nucleotides line up with TRBD2. The CDR3 loop is CASTIAGGPIDTQYF. The CDR3 DNA reads as TGTGCCAGCACCATAGCGGGGGGGCCGATAGATACGCAGTATTTT. Looking up the rest from reference TRBV5-4 and TRBJ2-3 gives the full variable domain: ETGVTQSPTHLIKTRGQQVTLRCSSQSGHNTVSWYQQALGQGPQFIFQYYREEENGRGNFPPRFSGLQFPNYSSELNVNALELDDSALYLCASTIAGGPIDTQYFGPGTRLTVL.